What follows describes a single T cell receptor beta chain. Its antigen is not identified. The data were taken from a study of T cell responses to AZD1222 COVID-19 vaccine. Findings and limits, study-wide: Only 5 or 6 individuals given AZD1222 were seropositive at baseline. Donors were mostly white British, more females; clonal diversity possibly underestimated. Spike-spanning, vaccine-associated CD4 TCRs were dominant at 160-218 and 743-854. Reportedly, nearly half the spike-specific TCRs target unmutated variant regions.

Some clones are missing from TCRdb's copy, which holds only in-frame ones; the method was immunoSEQ multiplex PCR. The table shows around 78,000 clones, with roughly 90% occurring only once. Germline V gives CDR1 MGHRA, CDR2 YSYEKL. V shed 1 base and J 5 bases; nucleotides not matched to a gene: 6. The CDR3 is 15 amino acids. The V gene is TRBV4-1, the J gene TRBJ2-7; 9 bases align to TRBD1. This sequence originates from an adult who received the AZD1222 COVID-19 vaccine. The sequenced sample was peripheral blood, obtained 28 days after the second AZD1222 dose. The CDR3, as DNA: TGCGCCAGCAGCCAAGGGGACAGGGAAGGAAACGAGCAGTACTTC. It codes for CASSQGDREGNEQYF.